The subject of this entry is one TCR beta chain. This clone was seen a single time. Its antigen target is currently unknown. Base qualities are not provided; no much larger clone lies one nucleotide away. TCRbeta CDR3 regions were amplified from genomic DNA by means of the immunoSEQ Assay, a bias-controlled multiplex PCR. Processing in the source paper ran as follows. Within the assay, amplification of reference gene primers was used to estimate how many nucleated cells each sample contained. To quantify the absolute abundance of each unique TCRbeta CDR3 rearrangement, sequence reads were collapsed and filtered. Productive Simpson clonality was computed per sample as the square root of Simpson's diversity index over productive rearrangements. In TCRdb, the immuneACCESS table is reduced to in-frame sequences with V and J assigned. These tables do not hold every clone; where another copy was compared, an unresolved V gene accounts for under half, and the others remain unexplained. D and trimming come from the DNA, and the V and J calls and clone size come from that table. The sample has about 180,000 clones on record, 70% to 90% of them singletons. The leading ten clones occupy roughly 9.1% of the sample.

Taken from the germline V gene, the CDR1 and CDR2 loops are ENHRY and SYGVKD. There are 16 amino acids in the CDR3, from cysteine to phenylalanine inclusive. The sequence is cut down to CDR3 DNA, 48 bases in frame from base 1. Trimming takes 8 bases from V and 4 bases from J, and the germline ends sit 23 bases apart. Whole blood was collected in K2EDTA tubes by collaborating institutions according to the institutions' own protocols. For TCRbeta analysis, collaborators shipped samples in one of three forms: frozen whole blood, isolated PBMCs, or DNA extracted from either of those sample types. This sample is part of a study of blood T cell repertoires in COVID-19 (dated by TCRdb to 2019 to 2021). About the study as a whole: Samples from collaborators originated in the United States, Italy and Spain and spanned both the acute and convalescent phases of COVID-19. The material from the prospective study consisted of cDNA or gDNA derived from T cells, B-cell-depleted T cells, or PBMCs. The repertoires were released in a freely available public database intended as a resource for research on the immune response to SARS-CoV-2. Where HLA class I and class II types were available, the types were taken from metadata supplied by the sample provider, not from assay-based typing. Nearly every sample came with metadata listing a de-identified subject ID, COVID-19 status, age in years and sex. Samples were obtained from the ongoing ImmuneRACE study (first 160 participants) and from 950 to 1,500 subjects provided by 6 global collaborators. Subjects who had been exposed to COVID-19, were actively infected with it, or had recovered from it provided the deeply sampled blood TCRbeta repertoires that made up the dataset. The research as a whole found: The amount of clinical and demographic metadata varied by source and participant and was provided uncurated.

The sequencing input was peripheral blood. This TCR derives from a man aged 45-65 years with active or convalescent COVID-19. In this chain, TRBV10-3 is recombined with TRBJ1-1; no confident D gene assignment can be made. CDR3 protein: CAIFREFFLLGTEAFF. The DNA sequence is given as TGTGCCATCTTTAGGGAGTTCTTTCTTTTGGGCACTGAAGCTTTCTTT.